This entry is about one T cell receptor (beta chain). Data came from immunoSEQ multiplex PCR; TCRdb stores just in-frame clones and leaves some out. The sample holds some 190,000 clones, more than 75% seen once. These data come from a study of blood T cell repertoires in COVID-19. Background on the study: PBMCs, B-cell-depleted T cells, or T cells provided the cDNA or gDNA that made up the material.

From germline, CDR1 is SGHVS and CDR2 FQNEAQ. The CDR3 runs 17 residues. V lost 2 bases to trimming and J lost 1 base; unmatched junction nucleotides: 7. The receptor's source is a human donor in a cohort sampled during active COVID-19. The specimen was peripheral blood. This rearrangement joins TRBV7-8 to TRBJ2-2, with 7 bases aligning to TRBD1. This chain's CDR3 is CASSLQSWTGNTGELFF. The CDR3 bases are TGTGCCAGCAGCTTACAAAGTTGGACAGGGAACACCGGGGAGCTGTTTTTT.